This TCR beta chain was captured by sequencing in a study of blood T cells in healthy people across ages. Many counts were recorded for this clonotype. This CDR3 contains 11 residues. Looked up from germline, CDR1 is ENHRY and CDR2 is SYGVKD. Trimming removed 3 bases from V and 4 bases from J, with 3 bases in between. Primers used in a second PCR of about 7 to 12 cycles were a sample-barcoded 5' primer and a J-beta primer mix. Carrying 12 random nucleotides, a template-switch adaptor labeled each individual cDNA molecule. One entry per CDR3 protein results from TCRdb running MiXCR on the 5' RACE reads. The table includes about 640,000 distinct CDR3 sequences, about 28% detected once.

The clonotype originates from a woman older than 75 in good health. This chain links TRBV10-3 with TRBJ2-5; D remains ambiguous. Sequencing input: blood. Written as DNA, the CDR3 is TGTGCCATCAGTGATGGAGAGACCCAGTACTTC. Translated: CAISDGETQYF.